What follows is one T cell receptor (beta chain) and its context. Its antigen is currently not known. No quality values exist for individual bases; no much larger clone is one base distant. These data belong to a study of T cell changes during pregnancy in multiple sclerosis (dated by TCRdb to 2018 to 2020). With respect to the entire study: Changes in the T cell repertoire over the course of pregnancy were examined in this study in women with multiple sclerosis.

Library construction relied on the immunoSEQ multiplex PCR assay. The source is immuneACCESS, and TCRdb retained only in-frame sequences with V and J called. Part of the clones is not carried over; for the studies checked, unresolved V genes explain less than half of this, and the remainder is unexplained. For this sample there are several thousand clones; about 85% appear just once. In total, the top ten clones hold about a tenth of the sample. This TCR came from a female donor in good health, enrolled as a control in a pregnancy study. The sequences come from CD8+ T cells from peripheral blood mononuclear cells, collected in the first trimester of pregnancy.

The CDR3 in this case is CASSSLGRGAYNEKLFF. The nucleotides are TGTGCCAGCAGTTCCCTCGGGCGGGGGGCTTATAATGAAAAACTGTTTTTT. The chain is assembled from TRBV27 and TRBJ1-4, and the D gene may be TRBD1, 6 bases matching. The germline V gene (reference sequence) gives CDR1 as MNHEY and CDR2 as SMNVEV. V is clipped by 4 bases and J by 4 bases, and the sequence between their germline boundaries is 19 bases long. The CDR3 goes from the cysteine to the phenylalanine over 17 residues. Only the CDR3 DNA is retained, 51 bases long and in frame from the first base.